The TCR beta chain under discussion was sequenced for a study of CXCR3-negative and CXCR3-positive naive CD8 T cells. Notes on this clonotype: Its antigen remains unidentified.

Study conclusions and caveats: More hydrophobic TRB CDR3s were found in CXCR3-positive naive cells than in CXCR3-negative naive cells.

This CDR3 spans 13 amino acids. Germline-derived CDR1 and CDR2 are SEHNR and FQNEAQ (reference sequence). The authors made the TRB cDNA libraries by 5' RACE using UMI labels. TCRdb re-analyzed the 5' RACE reads; it lists each CDR3 protein once, without DNA. The sample is made up of nearly 110,000 distinct CDR3 sequences, and the top ten hold more than 0.35% of it. Sequencing used naive CXCR3+ CD8+ T cells from blood. The subset is: CD45RO-CCR7+CD27+CD95- naive CD8+ T cells expressing CXCR3 (TNR3+). The source is a human donor in good health. Some clones in this sample may be carry-over from other donors' samples. The genes are TRBV7-9 and TRBJ1-1; the D call from TCRdb, TRBD1, cannot be confirmed without DNA. CDR3: CASSPTGSTEAFF.